A selection of T cell receptor beta chains follows, all from one sample in a study of cytomegalovirus exposure and HLA in healthy donors. The protocol was immunoSEQ multiplex PCR, while the TCRdb copy is restricted to in-frame clones and leaves out a portion. The sample lists roughly 150,000 clones; more than 80% were seen once. Sequencing was performed on PBMCs. These receptor sequences come from a male donor in good health and CMV-seronegative. The CDR3 runs from the conserved cysteine through the conserved F or W. The order of the fields is clone size, D gene, CDR3 length, V gene, J gene, CDR3 DNA, CDR3 protein. D genes are given only for firm matches. The size of a clone is reported for some rows only, either as once, few or many, or as a class for expanded clones.

.	TRBD1	17	TRBV19	TRBJ1-5	TGTGCCAGTAGTAGCCACAGGGGGCAGGGTAGCAATCAGCCCCAGCATTTT	CASSSHRGQGSNQPQHF
once	TRBD2	15	TRBV11-2	TRBJ2-3	TGTGCCAGCAGCTTAAGGACTAGTAGCACAGATACGCAGTATTTT	CASSLRTSSTDTQYF
.	.	13	TRBV6-5	TRBJ2-5	TGTGCCAGCAGTTACCCTGACCAAGAGACCCAGTACTTC	CASSYPDQETQYF
.	.	15	TRBV18	TRBJ1-4	TGTGCCAGCTCACCATTTGTTTCGGTTAATGAAAAACTGTTTTTT	CASSPFVSVNEKLFF
.	TRBD1	17	TRBV2	TRBJ2-7	TGTGCCAGCAGTGTGGCGGGACAGGCCTTTTTTACCTACGAGCAGTACTTC	CASSVAGQAFFTYEQYF
few	.	14	TRBV4-3	TRBJ1-2	TGCGCCAGCAGCCAAGAGGGGTGGAGGGATGGCTACACCTTC	CASSQEGWRDGYTF
.	TRBD2	14	TRBV27	TRBJ2-7	TGTGCCAGCAGTTCCCTAGCGGGAACTTACGAGCAGTACTTC	CASSSLAGTYEQYF
once	.	15	TRBV4-3	TRBJ1-1	TGCGCCAGCAGCCAAGATTTTGAGGGGGACACTGAAGCTTTCTTT	CASSQDFEGDTEAFF
.	TRBD2	17	TRBV5-6	TRBJ2-6	TGTGCCAGCAGCCCAGATGCGGGGGGCGCTGGGGCCAACGTCCTGACTTTC	CASSPDAGGAGANVLTF
.	TRBD2	17	TRBV9	TRBJ2-3	TGTGCCAGCAGCGAGAGGGGGCTAGCGGGGACCACAGATACGCAGTATTTT	CASSERGLAGTTDTQYF
.	.	14	TRBV15	TRBJ1-1	TGTGCCACCAGCACCGGAGGGCCTTACACTGAAGCTTTCTTT	CATSTGGPYTEAFF
.	.	13	TRBV29-1	TRBJ2-1	TGCAGCGTTGAAACAGTAGAGGGCACTGAGCAGTTCTTC	CSVETVEGTEQFF
.	.	15	TRBV28	TRBJ1-1	TGTGCCAGCAGTCAGAGACAGTGGGGTGGCACTGAAGCTTTCTTT	CASSQRQWGGTEAFF
.	TRBD1	16	TRBV5-4	TRBJ1-3	TGTGCCAGCAGCCCCCCGGGACAGCTTTCTGGAAACACCATATATTTT	CASSPPGQLSGNTIYF
.	TRBD1	14	TRBV2	TRBJ2-7	TGTGCCAGCAGTGAACGGACAGGGTTGTACGAGCAGTACTTC	CASSERTGLYEQYF
few	TRBD1	14	TRBV5-1	TRBJ1-2	TGCGCCAGCAGCTTGGAAGGGACAGGCTATGGCTACACCTTC	CASSLEGTGYGYTF
.	TRBD2	15	TRBV9	TRBJ2-5	TGTGCCAGCAGCGGGACTAGCGGGAGCCAAGAGACCCAGTACTTC	CASSGTSGSQETQYF
.	TRBD2	17	TRBV13	TRBJ2-4	TGTGCCAGCAGCGGCTATCTAGCGGGAACGGACAAAAACATTCAGTACTTC	CASSGYLAGTDKNIQYF
.	.	16	TRBV5-4	TRBJ1-2	TGTGCCAGCGGCACTGGGGGCGTAGGGCCTAACTATGGCTACACCTTC	CASGTGGVGPNYGYTF
.	.	14	TRBV5-4	TRBJ2-5	TGTGCCAGCAGCACACCAGGGGTTCGAGAGACCCAGTACTTC	CASSTPGVRETQYF
.	.	15	TRBV6-5	TRBJ1-3	TGTGCCAGCAGTTACTCGCCGGTCTCTGGAAACACCATATATTTT	CASSYSPVSGNTIYF
.	.	15	TRBV4-1	TRBJ2-5	TGCGCCAGCAGCCGGGAAGGACTCGACCAAGAGACCCAGTACTTC	CASSREGLDQETQYF
.	.	12	TRBV30	TRBJ1-1	TGTGCCCTAGGGGGTTATGACACTGAAGCTTTCTTT	CALGGYDTEAFF
once	TRBD1	14	TRBV6-5	TRBJ1-5	TGTGCCAGCAGGCCGACAGGGAAGGTTCAGCCCCAGCATTTT	CASRPTGKVQPQHF
.	TRBD1	16	TRBV4-1	TRBJ1-5	TGCGCCAGCAGCCAAGAAAGCGGGGACAGGGGTACGCCCCAGCATTTT	CASSQESGDRGTPQHF
.	.	16	TRBV4-1	TRBJ1-2	TGCGCCAGCAGAGAGGGTCGGGGGGGGGTCAACTATGGCTACACCTTC	CASREGRGGVNYGYTF
.	.	14	TRBV5-4	TRBJ1-2	TGTGCCAGCAGCGGAAGACTGATTAACTATGGCTACACCTTC	CASSGRLINYGYTF
.	TRBD1	17	TRBV7-2	TRBJ2-7	TGTGCCAGCAGCATCACAGGGGGCACGGTCCTCATCTACGAGCAGTACTTC	CASSITGGTVLIYEQYF
.	.	13	TRBV10-3	TRBJ2-7	TGTGCCATCAGTCCGGAACAGGGTTACGAGCAGTACTTC	CAISPEQGYEQYF
.	TRBD1	14	TRBV19	TRBJ2-1	TGTGCCAGTAGGATAAATCCGGGACAGAATGAGCAGTTCTTC	CASRINPGQNEQFF
.	.	16	TRBV6-6	TRBJ1-4	TGTGCCAGCAGCCGCGGGACGTCCGATCTCGGTGAAAAACTGTTTTTT	CASSRGTSDLGEKLFF
.	.	13	TRBV27	TRBJ2-7	TGTGCCAGCAGTTTAGGCAACTCCTACGAGCAGTACTTC	CASSLGNSYEQYF
.	TRBD2	16	TRBV7-9	TRBJ2-1	TGTGCCAGCAGCGCCGGACTAGCGGGAACCTACAATGAGCAGTTCTTC	CASSAGLAGTYNEQFF
once	.	16	TRBV5-6	TRBJ2-5	TGTGCCAGCAGCTTGGTTTCCGGACACAGCCAAGAGACCCAGTACTTC	CASSLVSGHSQETQYF